These 5 T cell receptor beta chains came from one sample sequenced in a study of T-cell memory formation after mild COVID-19. TCRdb itself ran the 5' RACE reads through MiXCR, one entry per CDR3 protein. The sample consists of about 270,000 distinct CDR3 sequences, 15% to 19% of them appearing once. The sample comprised PBMCs or a T cell subset sorted from them (not recorded which). The receptors derive from an adult woman who had mild COVID-19 (a few samples of this study predate the infection). Cell type and time point are not known.

The chain carries TRBV28 and TRBJ2-3; 12 bases match TRBD2. This CDR3 has 15 residues. Germline lookup yields CDR1 MDHEN and CDR2 SYDVKM. The V segment lost 3 bases and the J segment 8 bases; nucleotides outside the gene matches: 6. Here the CDR3 reads CASSLKTSGSGTQYF. Written as DNA, the CDR3 is TGTGCCAGCAGTTTGAAGACTAGCGGGAGTGGTACGCAGTATTTT.

At least ten counts were recorded for this clonotype. V usage is TRBV12-3 or TRBV12-4 and J usage is TRBJ1-1; D unresolved. The ends were cut back, 3 bases at V and 3 bases at J, with 14 bases in the middle. The CDR3 covers 15 residues. The CDR3 protein is CASSLGSRSDTEAFF. Here the CDR3 DNA reads TGTGCCAGCAGTTTGGGGAGTAGGTCGGACACTGAAGCTTTCTTT.

This clonotype was seen a few times. The chain uses TRBV3-1 and TRBJ2-7, with D hard to call. V was pared by 1 base and J by 4 bases, with 8 bases between. Germline V gene sequence: CDR1 LGHDT, CDR2 YNNKEL (reference sequence). The CDR3 has 13 residues. The CDR3 region is CASSQATTYEQYF. In DNA, the CDR3 is TGTGCCAGCAGCCAAGCCACGACTTACGAGCAGTACTTC.

Only a few counts were recorded for this clonotype. The chain's CDR3 is CASRGVTGPQHF. The DNA for the CDR3 is TGTGCCAGTAGGGGAGTGACCGGGCCCCAGCATTTT. The V call is TRBV19, the J call TRBJ1-5; no clear D. This CDR3 has 12 residues. Germline lookup yields CDR1 LNHDA and CDR2 SQIVND (reference sequence). Trimming left V 6 bases short and J 9 bases short, with 12 bases between.

The gene calls are TRBV4-3 and TRBJ2-1; TRBD1 is a possible D gene (6 bases). From germline, CDR1 is LGHNA and CDR2 YSLEER. Trimming took off 3 bases at V and 9 bases at J, with 33 bases between the two ends. The CDR3 spans 20 residues. The CDR3 is CASSHQLPSLSGRSRGEQFF. The CDR3 DNA is TGCGCCAGCAGCCATCAGCTCCCTTCCCTCTCGGGACGGAGCAGGGGTGAGCAGTTCTTC.